This TCR beta chain was found in a study of blood T cell repertoires in COVID-19. Looking at the study overall: Acute-phase and convalescent COVID-19 samples originated in the United States, Italy and Spain.

Trimming removed 0 bases from V and 7 bases from J, with 19 bases in between. This CDR3 has 16 residues. Profiling relied on immunoSEQ multiplex PCR, and the TCRdb table lists in-frame clones only, not all of them. The sample holds around 280,000 clones, approximately 86% seen once. This sequence joins TRBV23-1 and TRBJ2-7, with D unresolved. TRBV23-1 is an open reading frame whose function is uncertain. The sample was peripheral blood. The origin of this receptor is a man in his 70s with acute or convalescent COVID-19. This CDR3 reads CASSQSNASAGREQYF. CDR3 nucleotide sequence: TGCGCCAGCAGTCAATCGAACGCCAGCGCCGGTCGGGAGCAGTACTTC.